Listed below are T cell receptor beta chains from one sample, sequenced in a study of OX40 agonist ivuxolimab in advanced cancers. The data were produced by immunoSEQ multiplex PCR, yet TCRdb's version contains in-frame clones alone and is incomplete. The sample comprises nearly 80,000 clones, 90% of which are singletons, and roughly 0.32% rests with the top ten. The input for sequencing was CD4+ or CD8+ T cells sorted from blood, taken in a trial of the OX40 agonist ivuxolimab. These receptors came from an adult with an advanced solid tumor such as melanoma, head and neck, liver or kidney cancer. Both conserved end residues are part of each CDR3. The D gene is left open where the match is weak. Some rows mark clone size as missing; the rest say once, few, many or name a class of expanded clone.

NA	TRBV19	TRBJ2-5	NA	TGTGCCAGTACCCTCGCCGGGACCGAGGTTATTGAGACCCAGTACTTC	CASTLAGTEVIETQYF
NA	TRBV5-1	TRBJ2-5	once	TGCGCCAGCAGCTTGGCCCCTATAGGGGGTTTCGTGGAGACCCAGTACTTC	CASSLAPIGGFVETQYF
TRBD1	TRBV27	TRBJ2-7	NA	TGTGCCAGCAGTTTATCCCGACAGGGGATAAACGAGCAGTACTTC	CASSLSRQGINEQYF
NA	TRBV5-1	TRBJ2-6	NA	TGCGCCAGCAGGGATGGGTCTGGGGCCAACGTCCTGACTTTC	CASRDGSGANVLTF
NA	TRBV11-2	TRBJ2-3	NA	TGTGCCAGCAGCACGCTACTAGCAAAACGTGTCTACACAGATACGCAGTATTTT	CASSTLLAKRVYTDTQYF
TRBD2	TRBV5-6	TRBJ2-5	NA	TGTGCCAGCAGCACGACTAGCGGGGGAGAGACCCAGTACTTC	CASSTTSGGETQYF
TRBD1	TRBV7-2	TRBJ1-4	NA	TGTGCCAGCAGCCCTGGACAGGGATCCGGGCAACTCGCTAATGAAAAACTGTTTTTT	CASSPGQGSGQLANEKLFF
NA	TRBV19	TRBJ1-1	NA	TGTGCCAGCAAGCTGTTAGGGATAAGGAACACTGAAGCTTTCTTT	CASKLLGIRNTEAFF
TRBD2	TRBV4-1	TRBJ2-3	NA	TGCGCCAGCAGCCAGGGCAGCGGGGGGGCCGTCACAGATACGCAGTATTTT	CASSQGSGGAVTDTQYF
NA	TRBV29-1	TRBJ2-3	NA	TGCAGCGTTGGTGTGAGGGGAGATACGCAGTATTTT	CSVGVRGDTQYF
TRBD2	TRBV7-9	TRBJ2-3	NA	TGTGCCAGCAGCTTACGGGTTAGCGGGGTCCGGGATACGCAGTATTTT	CASSLRVSGVRDTQYF
NA	TRBV29-1	TRBJ1-1	NA	TGCAGCGTTGCCGGCAGCATGAACACTGAAGCTTTCTTT	CSVAGSMNTEAFF
NA	TRBV30	TRBJ2-1	NA	TGTGCCTGGACTGGGGCGAGCTCCTACAATGAGCAGTTCTTC	CAWTGASSYNEQFF
TRBD1	TRBV9	TRBJ2-2	NA	TGTGCCAGCAGCGTAGCTGGGACAGCGAACACCGGGGAGCTGTTTTTT	CASSVAGTANTGELFF
TRBD2	TRBV6-1	TRBJ2-5	NA	TGTGCCAGCAGTCGACTAGCGGGGGGACAAGAGACCCAGTACTTC	CASSRLAGGQETQYF
NA	TRBV6-1	TRBJ1-2	NA	TGTGCCAGCAGTGAACGGGGTTCGCATGGCTACACCTTC	CASSERGSHGYTF
NA	TRBV5-8	TRBJ1-5	NA	TGTGCCAGCAGCTACTTCTCCAGACAGATTAGCAATCAGCCCCAGCATTTT	CASSYFSRQISNQPQHF
TRBD1	TRBV5-4	TRBJ1-4	NA	TGTGCCAGCAGTCTGGCGGGACAGGGGGTTGAAAAACTGTTTTTT	CASSLAGQGVEKLFF
NA	TRBV18	TRBJ1-1	NA	TGTGCCAGCTCACCCCTCGGCCAGTCTAACACTGAAGCTTTCTTT	CASSPLGQSNTEAFF
TRBD1	TRBV9	TRBJ2-3	NA	TGTGCCAGCAGCGTAGAATGGGCAGGGGGTGCAGATACGCAGTATTTT	CASSVEWAGGADTQYF
NA	TRBV6-4	TRBJ2-3	NA	TGTGCCAGCAGTTCGGGGTTCACAGTAGCAGATACGCAGTATTTT	CASSSGFTVADTQYF
NA	TRBV5-6	TRBJ1-3	NA	TGTGCCAGCAGTTCCCCGGGCAGGGTCGGAAACACCATATATTTT	CASSSPGRVGNTIYF
TRBD1	TRBV6-5	TRBJ2-7	NA	TGTGCCAGCAGTTACTCCCAGGGGGCGTATGAGCAGTACTTC	CASSYSQGAYEQYF
TRBD2	TRBV29-1	TRBJ2-5	NA	TGCAGCATACTAGCGGGGGGTCGAGAGACCCAGTACTTC	CSILAGGRETQYF
NA	TRBV11-2	TRBJ2-2	NA	TGTGCCAGCAGCTTATTCGAAACGAACACCGGGGAGCTGTTTTTT	CASSLFETNTGELFF
NA	TRBV7-2	TRBJ2-4	NA	TGTGCCAGCAGCTTATACGGAGCCAAAAACATTCAGTACTTC	CASSLYGAKNIQYF
NA	TRBV6-5	TRBJ2-2	NA	TGTGCCAGCAGTTACACCAAGGGGGTGCTTGCCGGGGAGCTGTTTTTT	CASSYTKGVLAGELFF
NA	TRBV12-5	TRBJ1-4	NA	TGTGCTAGTGGTTTGGGGCAGAGCCTGACTAATGAAAAACTGTTTTTT	CASGLGQSLTNEKLFF
NA	TRBV7-2	TRBJ1-1	NA	TGTGCCAGCAGCCCGTTATGGTCGACGGATTCGGTTTTCTTT	CASSPLWSTDSVFF
NA	TRBV12-5	TRBJ2-5	NA	TGTGCTAGTGGTTTGGGGGCGGGGCTACAAGAGACCCAGTACTTC	CASGLGAGLQETQYF
NA	TRBV27	TRBJ1-6	NA	TGTGCCAGCAGCCTTAACGCCTCACCCCTCCACTTT	CASSLNASPLHF
TRBD1	TRBV18	TRBJ2-1	NA	TGTGCCAGCTCACTCAGGACAGGGCCCTACAATGAGCAGTTCTTC	CASSLRTGPYNEQFF
NA	TRBV6-1	TRBJ1-1	NA	TGTGCCAGTCCGGGGCGGGGGAACACTGAAGCTTTCTTT	CASPGRGNTEAFF
NA	TRBV4-2	TRBJ1-1	NA	TGTGCCAGCAGCACGCGACAGGCGAACACTGAAGCTTTCTTT	CASSTRQANTEAFF
NA	TRBV11-2	TRBJ1-1	NA	TGTGCCAGCAGCTTAACTGTCATACGGACTGAAGCTTTCTTT	CASSLTVIRTEAFF
NA	TRBV10-2	TRBJ2-3	NA	TGCGCCAGCAGTGAGTCGATCGGGTTAGGACATACGCAGTATTTT	CASSESIGLGHTQYF
NA	TRBV4-1	TRBJ1-4	NA	TGCGCCAGCAGCCGGGGACCTCCAGCCGGTGAAAAACTGTTTTTT	CASSRGPPAGEKLFF
TRBD1	TRBV14	TRBJ1-2	NA	TGTGCCAGCAGCCAAGACAGGGGGGTCTATGGCTACACCTTC	CASSQDRGVYGYTF
NA	TRBV5-1	TRBJ1-6	NA	TGCGCCAGCAGCTCGGGGGGTACAGGGATTGTAAATTCACCCCTCCACTTT	CASSSGGTGIVNSPLHF
NA	TRBV7-9	TRBJ1-4	NA	TGTGCCAGCAGCTATGATGAAAAACTGTTTTTT	CASSYDEKLFF
NA	TRBV5-6	TRBJ2-3	NA	TGTGCCAGCAACTCGGGTAGTATTACAGATACGCAGTATTTT	CASNSGSITDTQYF